The clone carrying this T cell receptor (beta chain) came up many times. The data originate from a study of regulatory T cells in long-lasting Graves disease. Turning to the study itself: The term persistent Graves' disease signified upward of 5 years on antithyroid drugs with positive TSH receptor antibodies.

The CDR3 totals 15 residues. The V segment lost 1 base and the J segment 4 bases; nucleotides outside the gene matches: 5. From germline, CDR1 is SGHAT and CDR2 FQNNGV. Construction of the TCR beta libraries employed iRepertoire HTBI primers in conjunction with Arm-PCR of CDR3 regions. In the original analysis: The study identified roughly 59 TRBV and some 13 TRBJ segments across samples. From the multiplex PCR reads, TCRdb called clonotypes with MiXCR, one entry per CDR3 protein. The V and J calls follow TCRdb's processing rather than the paper's. This table holds about 470,000 distinct CDR3 sequences, roughly 21% found once. Time point of the sample: persistent/refractory GD, antithyroid drugs over 5 years with positive TRAb. The TCR library was prepared using RNA isolated from PBMCs. Per American Thyroid Association guidelines, Graves' disease was diagnosed. Patients of an endocrinology department in Xi'an, China, were included.

The chain links TRBV11-2 to TRBJ2-7; 9 bases line up with TRBD1. Sequencing used peripheral blood mononuclear cells (PBMCs), obtained when the disease was refractory, from a patient treated with antithyroid drugs. The sequence came from a female donor with Graves disease. The CDR3 DNA sequence: TGTGCCAGCAGCTTAGCCGGACAGGGGATATACGAGCAGTACTTC. As protein: CASSLAGQGIYEQYF.